Below are 8 T cell receptor beta chains sequenced from a single sample in a study of blood T cells in healthy people across ages. A second PCR of about 6 to 12 cycles used a sample-barcoded 5' primer and a J-beta primer mix. TCRdb reprocessed the 5' RACE reads with MiXCR, giving one entry per CDR3 protein. Among roughly 550,000 distinct CDR3 sequences, 24% were seen once, and the ten largest hold roughly 9.4%. The same sample was also studied in work on T cells of mothers and their children.

The specimen sequenced was blood. The receptors were gathered from a boy between 10 and 17 years old in good health.

The chain carries TRBV7-2 and TRBJ2-5; no clear D. V was clipped by 3 bases and J by 4 bases, with 15 bases between them. This CDR3 region has 15 residues. The germline CDR1 and CDR2 sequences are SGHTA and FQGNSA. Written as DNA, the CDR3 is TGTGCCAGCAGCTTCTGGGGAACTACTACAGAGACCCAGTACTTC. Protein product: CASSFWGTTTETQYF. The full variable domain, with the rest looked up from reference TRBV7-2 and TRBJ2-5, is GAGVSQSPSNKVTEKGKDVELRCDPISGHTALYWYRQSLGQGLEFLIYFQGNSAPDKSGLPSDRFSAERTGGSVSTLTIQRTQQEDSAVYLCASSFWGTTTETQYFGPGTRLLVL.

The chain uses TRBV6-6 and TRBJ1-6, with D perhaps matching TRBD1 (6 bases). The germline gives CDR1 MNHNY, CDR2 SVGAGI (reference sequence). Trimming cost V 2 bases and J 7 bases, with 15 bases left between them. This CDR3 is 16 amino acids long. CDR3 in DNA: TGTGCCAGCAGTTACCCTTGGGGGCTGGGCAATTCACCCCTCCACTTT. Translating it yields CASSYPWGLGNSPLHF.

This clonotype was picked up a small number of times. CDR3 sequence: CASSDDRNSQETQYF. The CDR3 DNA reads TGTGCCAGCAGCGACGACAGGAATTCCCAAGAGACCCAGTACTTC. The chain joins TRBV11-1 to TRBJ2-5, with D possibly TRBD1 on 6 matching bases. The CDR3 is 15 residues long. Germline lookup yields CDR1 SGHAT and CDR2 FQDESV (reference sequence). Trimming pared 5 bases from V and 1 base from J, leaving 14 bases between.

The genes are TRBV7-9 and TRBJ1-5, with D uncertain. CDR1 and CDR2 from the germline V gene are SEHNR and FQNEAQ (reference sequence). CDR3 length: 14 amino acids. V lost 5 bases and J lost 4, with 12 bases in between. CDR3 nucleotide sequence: TGTGCCAGCAGCCCCGCGATGGGGAATCAGCCCCAGCATTTT. This encodes CASSPAMGNQPQHF.

The sample holds a few counts of this clonotype. The chain combines TRBV2 with TRBJ2-5; no clear D gene. V lost 1 base, J lost 1 base, and 10 bases lay in between. The CDR3 is 15 residues long. Per the germline V gene, CDR1 is SNHLY and CDR2 is FYNNEI. The CDR3 nucleotides are TGTGCCAGCAGTGAAGGAGAATACCGCCAAGAGACCCAGTACTTC. Translating it yields CASSEGEYRQETQYF.

To note about this clonotype: One junction end does not reproduce the germline sequence, and a read error may be involved. The chain recombines TRBV9 with TRBJ2-3; possibly TRBD1 for D (6 bases). From germline, CDR1 is SGDLS and CDR2 YYNGEE. The CDR3 sequence is 14 residues long. CDR3 in DNA: TGTGCCAGCAGCCGAGGGGGATTTACAGATGCGCAGTATTTT. Its protein is CASSRGGFTDAQYF.

This clonotype occurred a few times. This chain connects TRBV7-9 to TRBJ2-7, with D uncertain. The CDR3 is 15 amino acids. Germline V gene data show CDR1 as SEHNR and CDR2 as FQNEAQ (reference sequence). V was trimmed by 4 bases and J by 6 bases, leaving 19 bases between them. CDR3 bases: TGTGCCAGCAGCTCAACGATGGGATCAGTCTGCGAGCAGTACTTC. Translation gives CASSSTMGSVCEQYF.

The chain couples TRBV12-3 or TRBV12-4 to TRBJ2-3; TRBD2 agrees at 7 bases. The CDR3 runs to 15 residues. V was pared by 6 bases and J by 2 bases, with 8 bases of the junction left unmatched. The CDR3 here is CASSPREDYTDTQYF. The CDR3 coding sequence is TGTGCCAGCAGCCCCCGGGAGGACTACACAGATACGCAGTATTTT.